These T cell receptor beta chains were read from a single sample in a study of shared clonotypes between healthy human individuals. Data came from immunoSEQ multiplex PCR; TCRdb stores just in-frame clones and leaves some out. In the table there are about 610,000 clones, 95% to 97% of which are singletons. The sequenced sample was naive CD8+ T cells sorted from blood. Every receptor here comes from a woman aged 25 to 39 in good health. Each CDR3 is given with its conserved first and last residue. The D gene is left open where the match is weak. A clone size is listed for some rows: how often the clone was seen (once, few, many), or a class if it is expanded.

TRBV28	18	TRBJ2-4	-	TRBD2	CASSPGLAGFPAKNIQYF	TGTGCCAGCAGTCCAGGACTAGCGGGATTCCCCGCCAAAAACATTCAGTACTTC
TRBV6-1	14	TRBJ2-7	-	-	CASSDWGEGYEQYF	TGTGCCAGCAGTGACTGGGGCGAGGGTTACGAGCAGTACTTC
TRBV27	13	TRBJ2-5	once	-	CATLGETGGTQYF	TGTGCCACCCTTGGCGAAACTGGGGGGACCCAGTACTTC
TRBV6-4	16	TRBJ2-1	-	TRBD2	CASSLTIAGAYNEQFF	TGTGCCAGCAGTCTAACAATAGCGGGGGCCTACAATGAGCAGTTCTTC
TRBV28	15	TRBJ2-7	-	-	CASSRPGPTSVEQYF	TGTGCCAGCAGCCGGCCCGGGCCCACCTCGGTTGAGCAGTACTTC
TRBV9	13	TRBJ2-2	-	-	CASSAGPTGELFF	TGTGCCAGCAGCGCGGGACCAACCGGGGAGCTGTTTTTT
TRBV29-1	13	TRBJ1-1	-	-	CSVHRRTNTEAFF	TGCAGCGTTCACCGACGGACGAACACTGAAGCTTTCTTT
TRBV5-5	14	TRBJ2-2	-	-	CASTRPDHTGELFF	TGTGCCAGCACCCGTCCGGACCACACCGGGGAGCTGTTTTTT
TRBV4-1	13	TRBJ2-7	-	-	CASSLSTSYEQYF	TGCGCCAGCAGCCTTAGTACGTCCTACGAGCAGTACTTC
TRBV25-1	16	TRBJ2-2	-	TRBD2	CASSVRAGTNTGELFF	TGTGCCAGCAGCGTTAGAGCGGGGACGAACACCGGGGAGCTGTTTTTT
TRBV2	13	TRBJ2-5	-	-	CASKNKDRETQYF	TGTGCCAGCAAGAACAAGGACCGAGAGACCCAGTACTTC
TRBV10-3	16	TRBJ1-4	-	TRBD1	CAISESGTGLNEKLFF	TGTGCCATCAGTGAGTCTGGGACAGGGCTTAATGAAAAACTGTTTTTT
TRBV19	13	TRBJ2-1	-	-	CASRGRSYNEQFF	TGTGCCAGTAGGGGACGCTCCTACAATGAGCAGTTCTTC
TRBV27	14	TRBJ1-1	-	-	CASSLFQGNPEAFF	TGTGCCAGCAGTTTGTTCCAGGGAAACCCCGAAGCTTTCTTT
TRBV29-1	12	TRBJ1-2	-	-	CSASTGFYGYTF	TGCAGCGCGTCAACAGGGTTCTATGGCTACACCTTC
TRBV4-2	15	TRBJ2-7	-	-	CASSQEGQPDYEQYF	TGTGCCAGCAGCCAAGAGGGACAACCTGACTACGAGCAGTACTTC
TRBV28	14	TRBJ2-7	-	-	CASSLLGSLYEQYF	TGTGCCAGCAGTTTACTGGGGAGCCTCTACGAGCAGTACTTC
TRBV11-3	16	TRBJ2-6	-	TRBD1	CASAHRTGAGANVLTF	TGTGCCAGCGCCCACAGGACAGGGGCCGGGGCCAACGTCCTGACTTTC
TRBV27	15	TRBJ2-6	-	TRBD1	CASSIGTGGANVLTF	TGTGCCAGCAGCATAGGGACAGGTGGGGCCAACGTCCTGACTTTC
TRBV7-9	16	TRBJ1-1	-	-	CASSFRPYDDRDEAFF	TGTGCCAGCAGCTTTCGGCCCTACGACGATCGGGATGAAGCTTTCTTT